Shown below are 5 T cell receptor beta chains from a single sample sequenced in a study of T cell changes during pregnancy in multiple sclerosis. Method: immunoSEQ multiplex PCR; TCRdb's copy keeps in-frame clones and lacks some. The data show some 77,000 clones, about 92% seen once. The material sequenced was CD4+ T cells from peripheral blood mononuclear cells, taken before pregnancy. These receptor sequences come from a female donor with multiple sclerosis, enrolled in a pregnancy study.

V usage is TRBV5-1 and J usage is TRBJ2-5, with 9 bases identical to TRBD2. From germline, CDR1 is SGHRS and CDR2 YFSETQ. The J segment lost 5 bases and the V segment lost 4 bases, leaving 6 bases of the junction unmatched. The CDR3 extends over 14 amino acids. DNA for the CDR3: TGCGCCAGCAGCCCCGGGAGCGGGAGGGAGACCCAGTACTTC. It specifies CASSPGSGRETQYF. The whole variable domain, filled in from reference TRBV5-1 and TRBJ2-5, reads KAGVTQTPRYLIKTRGQQVTLSCSPISGHRSVSWYQQTPGQGLQFLFEYFSETQRNKGNFPGRFSGRQFSNSRSEMNVSTLELGDSALYLCASSPGSGRETQYFGPGTRLLVL.

The rearrangement joins TRBV5-1 to TRBJ1-2, with TRBD1 identical over 9 bases. V was pared by 8 bases and J by 6 bases, with 14 bases of the junction left unmatched. The CDR3 totals 15 residues. Germline V lookup: CDR1 SGHRS, CDR2 YFSETQ. CDR3: CASHGPGQGNDGYTF. CDR3 nucleotide sequence: TGCGCCAGTCACGGTCCGGGACAGGGCAATGATGGCTACACCTTC.

The J gene is TRBJ1-2, the V gene TRBV28; no clear D gene. CDR1 is MDHEN, CDR2 SYDVKM, per germline. The ends were cut back, 0 bases at V and 5 bases at J, with 7 bases in the middle. The CDR3 length is 13 residues. CDR3 amino acids: CASSLWRDYGYTF. The CDR3 nucleotides read TGTGCCAGCAGTTTATGGCGCGATTATGGCTACACCTTC.

The rearrangement uses TRBV14 and TRBJ2-1; 10 bases agree with TRBD2. Germline loops: CDR1 SGHDN, CDR2 FVKESK. The CDR3 is 14 amino acids. J was trimmed by 7 bases and V by 4 bases; bases with no gene match: 4. CDR3 coding DNA: TGTGCCAGCAGCCCCGGGACTAGCGTAAATGAGCAGTTCTTC. It is translated as CASSPGTSVNEQFF. Together with reference TRBV14 and TRBJ2-1, the CDR3 gives the full variable domain: EAGVTQFPSHSVIEKGQTVTLRCDPISGHDNLYWYRRVMGKEIKFLLHFVKESKQDESGMPNNRFLAERTGGTYSTLKVQPAELEDSGVYFCASSPGTSVNEQFFGPGTRLTVL.

Turning to this clone: At one of its ends the junction is not consistent with the germline gene, which may arise from a read error. The chain recombines TRBV7-8 with TRBJ2-7, with D perhaps matching TRBD2 (5 bases). Germline CDR1 SGHVS, CDR2 FQNEAQ. The CDR3 sequence is 11 residues long. CDR3 region: CASSSAGEGVF. CDR3 nucleotides: TGTGCCAGCAGCTCAGCCGGGGAAGGTGTCTTC.